Below are 18 T cell receptor beta chains sequenced from a single sample in a study of control samples from healthy donors and cancer patients. Data came from immunoSEQ multiplex PCR; TCRdb stores just in-frame clones and leaves some out. The table has about 50,000 clones, approximately 93% seen once; the top ten hold around 22%. The specimen was PBMCs. These receptors all come from a woman aged 45-60 years with head and neck cancer.

The chain carries TRBV27 and TRBJ1-1; D unresolved. Germline lookup yields CDR1 MNHEY and CDR2 SMNVEV (reference sequence). The CDR3 runs 15 residues. Trimming took 2 bases from V and 3 from J, leaving 13 bases between them. CDR3 in DNA: TGTGCCAGCAGTTTAAAAGGAGGAAGGTACACTGAAGCTTTCTTT. Residues: CASSLKGGRYTEAFF.

V gene TRBV12-5 combines with J gene TRBJ2-5; the match to TRBD2 covers 9 bases. Trimming at V came to 0 bases and at J to 0 bases, leaving 5 bases not matched to a gene. The CDR3 totals 17 residues. Germline lookup yields CDR1 LGHNT and CDR2 FRNRAP. Here the CDR3 reads CASGLVGVAGDQETQYF. CDR3 in DNA: TGTGCTAGTGGTTTGGTTGGGGTAGCGGGGGACCAAGAGACCCAGTACTTC.

J is TRBJ2-1 and V is TRBV29-1; 8 positions agree with TRBD2. CDR3 length equals 14 residues. Germline V gives CDR1 SQVTM, CDR2 ANQGSEA. With 4 bases clipped from V and 7 bases from J, the junction kept 9 bases outside the gene matches. Here the CDR3 reads CSVAVSGSWNEQFF. The CDR3 nucleotides are TGCAGCGTTGCCGTGAGCGGGAGTTGGAATGAGCAGTTCTTC.

This chain uses TRBV28 with TRBJ1-1; D gene ambiguous. CDR3 size: 10 residues. Trimming shortened V by 8 bases and J by 3 bases, and 4 bases separated the two germline ends. Germline-derived CDR1 and CDR2 are MDHEN and SYDVKM. The CDR3 coding sequence is TGTGCCAGCTCGGACACTGAAGCTTTCTTT. Amino acid sequence: CASSDTEAFF.

The chain uses TRBV27 and TRBJ1-6; D uncertain. The CDR3 has 14 residues. Germline-derived CDR1 and CDR2 are MNHEY and SMNVEV (reference sequence). V was clipped by 0 bases and J by 6 bases, with 6 bases between them. CDR3 residues: CASSLSQLNSPLHF. CDR3 DNA: TGTGCCAGCAGTTTATCACAGCTTAATTCACCCCTCCACTTT.

The chain employs TRBV5-4 and TRBJ2-3, with D hard to call. This CDR3 has 11 amino acids. The germline V and J ends were trimmed by 2 bases and 6 bases, with 4 bases remaining between them. Germline CDR1 reads SGHNT; CDR2 reads YYREEE (reference sequence). In nucleotides, the CDR3 is TGTGCCAGCAGCTTCGGGGATACGCAGTATTTT. Translating gives CASSFGDTQYF.

V usage is TRBV2 and J usage is TRBJ2-3; D is uncertain. The CDR3 covers 15 residues. Trimming took off 4 bases at V and 6 bases at J, with 17 bases between the two ends. The germline V gene encodes CDR1 SNHLY and CDR2 FYNNEI. In nucleotides, the CDR3 is TGTGCCAGCAGTGGTTCAGCGTATATGGGCGATACGCAGTATTTT. Translation: CASSGSAYMGDTQYF.

The chain couples TRBV6-6 to TRBJ2-7; TRBD1 is a possible D gene (6 bases). Germline values: CDR1 MNHNY, CDR2 SVGAGI (reference sequence). The CDR3 runs 15 residues. The germline V and J ends were trimmed by 6 bases and 0 bases, with 15 bases remaining between them. CDR3 sequence reads: CASSPYRETSYEQYF. The DNA of the CDR3 is TGTGCCAGCAGCCCCTACAGGGAAACCTCCTACGAGCAGTACTTC.

J is TRBJ2-2 and V is TRBV9, with TRBD1 identical over 7 bases. Germline trimming cut 4 bases from V and 4 bases from J; bases unmatched to any gene: 7. The germline CDR1 and CDR2 sequences are SGDLS and YYNGEE. CDR3 size: 15 residues. In nucleotides, the CDR3 is TGTGCCAGCAGCCCCCGGACAGGAACCACCGGGGAGCTGTTTTTT. Its translation: CASSPRTGTTGELFF.

The chain employs TRBV4-2 and TRBJ2-7; 10 bases agree with TRBD2. With V trimmed by 4 bases and J by 3 bases, 6 bases remained unmatched. The CDR3 loop spans 15 amino acids. Germline V gives CDR1 LGHNA, CDR2 YNFKEQ. CDR3 sequence: CASSLRTSGDYEQYF. The CDR3 DNA follows: TGTGCCAGCAGCCTTAGGACTAGCGGAGACTACGAGCAGTACTTC.

The chain employs TRBV19 and TRBJ1-5; 8 nucleotides align to TRBD1. The V segment lost 4 bases and the J segment 6 bases; nucleotides outside the gene matches: 11. The CDR3 contains 16 residues. Germline CDR1 is LNHDA and CDR2 is SQIVND (reference sequence). As DNA, the CDR3 is TGTGCCAGTAGTACCCCCGGACAGGGTGAGGTTCAGCCCCAGCATTTT. Encoded protein: CASSTPGQGEVQPQHF.

This chain connects TRBV18 to TRBJ2-3; TRBD2 aligns across 7 bases. V lost 0 bases to trimming and J lost 6 bases; unmatched junction nucleotides: 0. Germline V gene lookup returns CDR1 KGHSH and CDR2 LQKENI. CDR3 length: 13 residues. The CDR3 reads CASSPPGGDTQYF. Written as DNA, the CDR3 is TGTGCCAGCTCACCACCGGGGGGGGATACGCAGTATTTT. Filled out from reference TRBV18 and TRBJ2-3, the complete variable domain reads NAGVMQNPRHLVRRRGQEARLRCSPMKGHSHVYWYRQLPEEGLKFMVYLQKENIIDESGMPKERFSAEFPKEGPSILRIQQVVRGDSAAYFCASSPPGGDTQYFGPGTRLTVL.

This clone is a singleton in its sample. The V call is TRBV28, the J call TRBJ1-1; no clear D. This CDR3 region has 14 residues. CDR1 and CDR2 (germline): MDHEN, SYDVKM. Trimming pared 3 bases from V and 2 bases from J, leaving 10 bases between. The CDR3 sequence is CASSLGRRNTEAFF. The CDR3 DNA reads TGTGCCAGCAGTTTGGGCAGGAGAAACACTGAAGCTTTCTTT.

The genes are TRBV2 and TRBJ2-5; perhaps TRBD1 as D (5 bases). Germline loops: CDR1 SNHLY, CDR2 FYNNEI. The ends were cut back, 6 bases at V and 5 bases at J, with 13 bases in the middle. The CDR3 spans 13 residues. Here the CDR3 DNA reads TGTGCCAGCAGGGGCAGGGCTAAGGAGACCCAGTACTTC. It translates to CASRGRAKETQYF. Full variable domain (rest looked up from reference TRBV2 and TRBJ2-5): EPEVTQTPSHQVTQMGQEVILRCVPISNHLYFYWYRQILGQKVEFLVSFYNNEISEKSEIFDDQFSVERPDGSNFTLKIRSTKLEDSAMYFCASRGRAKETQYFGPGTRLLVL.

This chain connects TRBV30 to TRBJ1-6, with a weak D call TRBD1 (5 bases). CDR3 length: 15 residues. Germline CDR1 GTSNPN, CDR2 SVGIG (reference sequence). Trimming shortened V by 3 bases and J by 6 bases, and 15 bases separated the two germline ends. In DNA form, the CDR3 reads TGTGCCTGGAGATTGCCACGACAGACTAATTCACCCCTCCACTTT. This translates into CAWRLPRQTNSPLHF. Drawing the rest from reference TRBV30 and TRBJ1-6, the complete variable domain is SQTIHQWPATLVQPVGSPLSLECTVEGTSNPNLYWYRQAAGRGLQLLFYSVGIGQISSEVPQNLSASRPQDRQFILSSKKLLLSDSGFYLCAWRLPRQTNSPLHFGNGTRLTVT.

The rearrangement joins TRBV4-1 to TRBJ2-7, with D perhaps given as TRBD1 or TRBD2 (5 bases each). Germline V lookup: CDR1 MGHRA, CDR2 YSYEKL. V dropped 0 bases and J dropped 10 bases, with 10 bases sitting between them. The CDR3 has 12 amino acids. This CDR3 reads CASSQDGTIQYF. The CDR3 DNA sequence: TGCGCCAGCAGCCAAGATGGGACGATCCAGTACTTC.

The sample holds a few counts of this clone. This chain links TRBV5-1 with TRBJ2-7; 8 bases align to TRBD1. This CDR3 spans 15 amino acids. With 7 bases clipped from V and 2 bases from J, the junction kept 11 bases outside the gene matches. CDR1 is SGHRS, CDR2 YFSETQ, per germline. The CDR3 sequence is CASGERPGGAYEQYF. The CDR3 DNA follows: TGCGCCAGCGGGGAACGTCCAGGGGGCGCCTACGAGCAGTACTTC.

The chain recombines TRBV19 with TRBJ2-7; TRBD1 agrees at 9 bases. The CDR3 loop spans 15 amino acids. Looked up from germline, CDR1 is LNHDA and CDR2 is SQIVND (reference sequence). The junction had 8 bases not matched to a gene; V was cut back by 6 bases and J by 2 bases. The DNA for the CDR3 is TGTGCCAGTAGATCGGCCGGGACAGGGCCCTACGAGCAGTACTTC. This translates into CASRSAGTGPYEQYF.